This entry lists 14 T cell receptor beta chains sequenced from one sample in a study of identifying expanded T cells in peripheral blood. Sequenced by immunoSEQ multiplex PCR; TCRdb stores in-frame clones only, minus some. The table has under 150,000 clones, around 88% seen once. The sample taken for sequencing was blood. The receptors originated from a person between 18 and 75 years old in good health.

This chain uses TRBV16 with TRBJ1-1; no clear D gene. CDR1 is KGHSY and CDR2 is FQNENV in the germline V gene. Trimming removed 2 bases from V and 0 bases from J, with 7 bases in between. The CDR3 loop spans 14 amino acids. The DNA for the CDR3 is TGTGCCAGCAGCCAAGGGCGGATGAACACTGAAGCTTTCTTT. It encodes CASSQGRMNTEAFF.

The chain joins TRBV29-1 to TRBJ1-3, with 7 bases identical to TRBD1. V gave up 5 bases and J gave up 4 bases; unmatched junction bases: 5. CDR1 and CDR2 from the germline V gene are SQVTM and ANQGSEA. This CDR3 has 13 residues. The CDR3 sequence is CSVTTGSGNTIYF. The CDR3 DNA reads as TGCAGCGTTACGACAGGGTCCGGAAACACCATATATTTT.

In DNA, the CDR3 is TGTGCCAGCAGCCCGGGACCCAGCGGGATATTAAATGAGCAGTTCTTC. Translated: CASSPGPSGILNEQFF. V usage is TRBV5-4 and J usage is TRBJ2-1, with TRBD2 matching over 7 bases. The CDR3 sequence is 16 residues long. The germline CDR1 and CDR2 sequences are SGHNT and YYREEE (reference sequence). V shed 4 bases, J shed 7 bases, and the junction held 14 bases outside the gene matches.

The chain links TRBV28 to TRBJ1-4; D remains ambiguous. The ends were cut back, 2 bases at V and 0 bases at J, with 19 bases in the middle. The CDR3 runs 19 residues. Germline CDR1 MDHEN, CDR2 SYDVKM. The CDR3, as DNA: TGTGCCAGCAGTTTACCCACCGGTGAACTTACTCCAACTAATGAAAAACTGTTTTTT. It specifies CASSLPTGELTPTNEKLFF.

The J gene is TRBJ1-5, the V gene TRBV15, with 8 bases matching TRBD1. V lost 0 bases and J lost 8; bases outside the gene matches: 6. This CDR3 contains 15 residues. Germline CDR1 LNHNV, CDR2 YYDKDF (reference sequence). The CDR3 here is CATSRDQGAMEPQHF. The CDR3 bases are TGTGCCACCAGCAGAGATCAGGGGGCAATGGAGCCCCAGCATTTT.

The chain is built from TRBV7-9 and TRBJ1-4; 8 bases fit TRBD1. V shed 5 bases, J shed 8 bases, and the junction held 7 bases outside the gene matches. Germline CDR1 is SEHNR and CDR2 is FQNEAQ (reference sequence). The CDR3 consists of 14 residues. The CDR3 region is CASSEDRVREKLFF. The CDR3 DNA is TGTGCCAGCAGCGAGGACAGGGTCCGGGAAAAACTGTTTTTT.

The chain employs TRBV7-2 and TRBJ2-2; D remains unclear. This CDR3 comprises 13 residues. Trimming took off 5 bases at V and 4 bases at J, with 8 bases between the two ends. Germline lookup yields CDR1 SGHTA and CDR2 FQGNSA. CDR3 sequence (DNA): TGTGCCAGCAGCACGTCGGTCACCGGGGAGCTGTTTTTT. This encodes CASSTSVTGELFF.

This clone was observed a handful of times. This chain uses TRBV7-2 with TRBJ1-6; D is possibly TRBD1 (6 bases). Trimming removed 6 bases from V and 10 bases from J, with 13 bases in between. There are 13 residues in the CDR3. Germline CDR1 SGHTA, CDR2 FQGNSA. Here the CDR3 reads CASSTGQQSPLHF. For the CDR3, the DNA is TGTGCCAGCAGTACTGGACAGCAATCACCCCTCCACTTT.

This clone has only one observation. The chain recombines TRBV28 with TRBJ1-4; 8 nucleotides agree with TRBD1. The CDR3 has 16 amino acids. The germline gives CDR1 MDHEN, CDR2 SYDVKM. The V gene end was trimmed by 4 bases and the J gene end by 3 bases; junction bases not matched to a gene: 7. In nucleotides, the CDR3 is TGTGCCAGCAGTTCCCCAGGGGGCGAGGCTAATGAAAAACTGTTTTTT. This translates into CASSSPGGEANEKLFF.

The CDR3 region is CASSPDSGSSNYGYTF. In DNA, the CDR3 is TGTGCCAGCTCACCAGATTCGGGCAGCTCTAACTATGGCTACACCTTC. The chain carries TRBV18 and TRBJ1-2; D remains unclear. CDR1 KGHSH and CDR2 LQKENI come from the germline V gene. This CDR3 has 16 amino acids. V was cut by 2 bases and J by 0 bases, with 13 bases left in between.

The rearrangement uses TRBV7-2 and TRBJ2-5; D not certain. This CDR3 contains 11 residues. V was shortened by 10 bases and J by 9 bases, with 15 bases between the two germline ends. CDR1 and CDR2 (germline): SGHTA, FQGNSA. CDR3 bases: TGTGCCACACGTCAGAAGGAGCCCCAGTACTTC. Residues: CATRQKEPQYF.

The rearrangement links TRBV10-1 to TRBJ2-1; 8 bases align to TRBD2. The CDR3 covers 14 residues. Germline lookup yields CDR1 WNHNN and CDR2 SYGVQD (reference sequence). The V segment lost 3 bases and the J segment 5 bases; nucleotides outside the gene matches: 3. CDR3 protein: CASSDGSGNNEQFF. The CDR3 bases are TGCGCCAGCAGTGATGGTAGCGGGAACAATGAGCAGTTCTTC.

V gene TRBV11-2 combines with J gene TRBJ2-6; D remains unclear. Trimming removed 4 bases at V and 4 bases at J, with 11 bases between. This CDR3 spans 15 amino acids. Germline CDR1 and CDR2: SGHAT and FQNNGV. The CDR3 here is CASSSVGSGANVLTF. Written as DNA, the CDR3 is TGTGCCAGCAGCTCTGTTGGGTCCGGGGCCAACGTCCTGACTTTC.

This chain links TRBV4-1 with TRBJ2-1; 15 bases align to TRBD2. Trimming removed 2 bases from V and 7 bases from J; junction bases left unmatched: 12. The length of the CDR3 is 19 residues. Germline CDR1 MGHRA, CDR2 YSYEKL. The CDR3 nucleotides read TGCGCCAGCAGCCAATCGGTTGGGACTAGCGGGAGGAAGAGGAATGAGCAGTTCTTC. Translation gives CASSQSVGTSGRKRNEQFF.